The 21 T cell receptor beta chains given below trace back to one sample, sequenced in a study of T-cell memory formation after mild COVID-19. TCRdb called the 5' RACE reads again in MiXCR, with one record for every CDR3 protein. The profile shows fewer than 400,000 distinct CDR3 sequences, around 13% of them singletons. Sequenced input: PBMCs or a T cell subset sorted from them (not recorded which). These receptor sequences come from a man younger than 30 who had mild COVID-19 (a few samples of this study predate the infection). Cell type and time point are not known.

In DNA form, the CDR3 reads TGTGCCACCAGTCGGCCAGGGGTGGATACGCAGTATTTT. Protein product: CATSRPGVDTQYF. The chain combines TRBV24-1 with TRBJ2-3, with D maybe TRBD1 (6 bases). This CDR3 has 13 amino acids. Germline assignment: CDR1 KGHDR and CDR2 SFDVKD. Trimming removed 6 bases from V and 6 bases from J, with 12 bases in between.

This chain links TRBV5-1 with TRBJ2-1; weak D call: TRBD1 (6 bases). Germline assignment: CDR1 SGHRS and CDR2 YFSETQ. The CDR3 has 13 residues. V was clipped by 7 bases and J by 7 bases, with 15 bases between them. CDR3 coding DNA: TGCGCCAGCTGCCAGGGGAGTAGGAATGAGCAGTTCTTC. Translating gives CASCQGSRNEQFF.

CDR3 region: CASSYGQFSADTQYF. The CDR3, as DNA: TGTGCCAGCAGTTACGGACAGTTTTCGGCAGATACGCAGTATTTT. The chain has TRBV6-2 or TRBV6-3 and TRBJ2-3; D is possibly TRBD1 (6 bases). The V and J ends lost 2 bases and 4 bases respectively, with 13 bases between them. This CDR3 spans 15 amino acids. The germline gives CDR1 MNHEY, CDR2 SVGEGT.

This clonotype turned up a few times. V gene TRBV10-1 combines with J gene TRBJ2-3; TRBD1 matches 10 bases. V shed 6 bases, J shed 2 bases, and the junction held 5 bases outside the gene matches. CDR3 length: 15 amino acids. Germline CDR1 reads WNHNN; CDR2 reads SYGVQD (reference sequence). CDR3 in amino acids: CASSHGQGVTDTQYF. The CDR3 DNA reads as TGCGCCAGCAGCCACGGACAGGGGGTCACAGATACGCAGTATTTT.

The chain employs TRBV20-1 and TRBJ2-1, with 10 positions matching TRBD2. Germline V CDR1 and CDR2: DFQATT, SNEGSKA (reference sequence). V was pared by 3 bases and J by 7 bases, with 6 bases of the junction left unmatched. The CDR3 loop spans 14 amino acids. The CDR3 DNA reads as TGCAGTGCTAGGAAAGCGGGGGGGCTTAATGAGCAGTTCTTC. Translated, it gives CSARKAGGLNEQFF.

The J gene is TRBJ2-3, the V gene TRBV6-4; 13 bases agree with TRBD2. The CDR3 is made up of 16 amino acids. Germline V gene sequence: CDR1 MRHNA, CDR2 SNTAGT. Trimming took 5 bases from V and 2 from J; bases not matched to a gene: 4. The CDR3 region has the DNA TGTGCCAGCAGTCGGGGACTAGCGGGGTTCACAGATACGCAGTATTTT. This sequence encodes CASSRGLAGFTDTQYF.

The J gene is TRBJ2-6, the V gene TRBV6-2 or TRBV6-3; no clear D. V gave up 2 bases and J gave up 0 bases, with 2 bases separating them. From germline, CDR1 is MNHEY and CDR2 SVGEGT. This CDR3 contains 14 residues. The CDR3 nucleotides read TGTGCCAGCAGTTACAGCTCTGGGGCCAACGTCCTGACTTTC. This sequence encodes CASSYSSGANVLTF.

The J gene is TRBJ1-5, the V gene TRBV2, with D maybe TRBD1 (6 bases). Trimming removed 5 bases at V and 4 bases at J, with 15 bases between. This CDR3 is 15 amino acids long. CDR1 SNHLY and CDR2 FYNNEI come from the germline V gene. The DNA for the CDR3 is TGTGCCAGCAGTCGACGGAGCCAGGGGAATCAGCCCCAGCATTTT. This sequence encodes CASSRRSQGNQPQHF.

The chain uses TRBV28 and TRBJ2-3; TRBD2 aligns across 8 bases. This CDR3 contains 18 residues. From germline, CDR1 is MDHEN and CDR2 SYDVKM. V shed 5 bases and J 0 bases; nucleotides not matched to a gene: 13. CDR3 DNA: TGTGCCAGCAGTGCGAACCAGGGAGCGGGGGATAGCACAGATACGCAGTATTTT. This codes for CASSANQGAGDSTDTQYF.

The table lists this clonotype with a few counts. V gene TRBV4-3 combines with J gene TRBJ2-1, with TRBD2 as a possible D gene (5 bases). The germline V gene has CDR1 LGHNA and CDR2 YSLEER. The CDR3 length is 16 residues. V was cut by 3 bases and J by 3 bases, with 15 bases left in between. In DNA, the CDR3 is TGCGCCAGCAGCCACCCTTGGGCACGGGGCTACAATGAGCAGTTCTTC. Amino acid sequence: CASSHPWARGYNEQFF.

This clonotype has only a few counts. The chain has TRBV5-6 and TRBJ2-7; D assignment may be TRBD1 or TRBD2 (5 bases each). CDR3 length: 14 amino acids. Germline CDR1 is SGHDT and CDR2 is YYEEEE. V was clipped by 9 bases and J by 7 bases, with 23 bases between them. The CDR3 nucleotides read TGTGCCACCAAACCCGGGACGGGTATTGGGGAGCAGTACTTC. It yields the protein CATKPGTGIGEQYF.

This clonotype was found a few times. The chain recombines TRBV2 with TRBJ2-7, with D perhaps TRBD1 (6 bases). CDR3 length: 12 amino acids. Germline-derived CDR1 and CDR2 are SNHLY and FYNNEI. V was shortened by 6 bases and J by 1 base, with 7 bases between the two germline ends. The CDR3 loop reads CASRGTSYEQYF. The CDR3 region has the DNA TGTGCCAGCAGAGGGACATCCTACGAGCAGTACTTC. Variable domain in full (rest from reference TRBV2 and TRBJ2-7): EPEVTQTPSHQVTQMGQEVILRCVPISNHLYFYWYRQILGQKVEFLVSFYNNEISEKSEIFDDQFSVERPDGSNFTLKIRSTKLEDSAMYFCASRGTSYEQYFGPGTRLTVT.

The V gene is TRBV5-1, the J gene TRBJ1-1; D remains ambiguous. The CDR3 length is 15 residues. Deletions cut 4 bases from V and 3 bases from J, with 16 bases between. Germline V CDR1 and CDR2: SGHRS, YFSETQ. DNA of the CDR3: TGCGCCAGCAGCCTTCCCCGGACGCCTGACACTGAAGCTTTCTTT. As protein: CASSLPRTPDTEAFF.

This clonotype turned up a few times. The rearrangement joins TRBV7-2 to TRBJ1-4; D call uncertain. Germline V CDR1 and CDR2: SGHTA, FQGNSA. V lost 5 bases and J 4 bases, leaving 8 bases between the germline ends. The length of the CDR3 is 13 residues. DNA for the CDR3: TGTGCCAGCAGCCCCGGGTTTAATGAAAAACTGTTTTTT. Translating it yields CASSPGFNEKLFF.

This clonotype was picked up a small number of times. This rearrangement joins TRBV6-5 to TRBJ1-5; D is unclear. Germline loops: CDR1 MNHEY, CDR2 SVGAGI. Between the trimmed V and J ends, which lost 6 bases and 8 bases, there was a span of 14 bases. The CDR3 sequence is 13 residues long. The CDR3 DNA reads TGTGCCAGCAGGGCGGCCCTCCTAGAGCCCCAGCATTTT. Protein product: CASRAALLEPQHF.

The table lists this clonotype with many counts. A read error may produce the germline difference seen at one junction end. The gene calls are TRBV7-7 and TRBJ2-3; 9 bases agree with TRBD2. Germline V gene sequence: CDR1 SSHAT, CDR2 FNYEAQ (reference sequence). CDR3 length equals 15 residues. The CDR3 nucleotides read TGTGCTAGCAGCTTAAGCGGGGGGACCACAGATACGCAGTATTTT. This encodes CASSLSGGTTDTQYF. Looking up the rest from reference TRBV7-7 and TRBJ2-3 gives the full variable domain: GAGVSQSPRYKVTKRGQDVTLRCDPISSHATLYWYQQALGQGPEFLTYFNYEAQPDKSGLPSDRFSAERPEGSISTLTIQRTEQRDSAMYRCASSLSGGTTDTQYFGPGTRLTVL.

The chain is built from TRBV29-1 and TRBJ1-4, with D unresolved. This CDR3 spans 12 amino acids. Germline V gene data show CDR1 as SQVTM and CDR2 as ANQGSEA. Trimming pared 5 bases from V and 5 bases from J, leaving 9 bases between. DNA for the CDR3: TGCAGCGTTTATGATGGAAATGAAAAACTGTTTTTT. Protein: CSVYDGNEKLFF.

The rearrangement joins TRBV10-3 to TRBJ2-1; a weak D match, TRBD2 (5 bases). Trimming took 5 bases from V and 7 from J, leaving 18 bases between them. CDR3 length: 15 amino acids. Germline CDR1 and CDR2: ENHRY and SYGVKD. The CDR3 reads CAISQSDGRRNEQFF. The CDR3, as DNA: TGTGCCATCAGTCAGAGCGATGGAAGGAGGAATGAGCAGTTCTTC.

This clonotype showed up just a few times. This rearrangement joins TRBV20-1 to TRBJ2-3; D is uncertain. The CDR3 is 17 amino acids. V shed 3 bases and J shed 2 bases, with 21 bases lying between them. Per the germline V gene, CDR1 is DFQATT and CDR2 is SNEGSKA (reference sequence). The CDR3 nucleotides read TGCAGTGCTAGTGACGTTGGTGGGAACCGTTTCACAGATACGCAGTATTTT. Amino acids: CSASDVGGNRFTDTQYF.

The table lists this clonotype with a few counts. The CDR3 bases are TGTGCCAGCAGCCCGTCGGATGGGGCCAACGTCCTGACTTTC. Its protein is CASSPSDGANVLTF. The chain recombines TRBV5-6 with TRBJ2-6; D unresolved. CDR1 is SGHDT and CDR2 is YYEEEE in the germline V gene. With 4 bases removed from V and 3 bases from J, the gap between germline ends came to 8 bases. CDR3 length: 14 amino acids.

The chain has TRBV9 and TRBJ2-5, with 7 bases aligning to TRBD2. Germline CDR1 reads SGDLS; CDR2 reads YYNGEE. CDR3 size: 14 residues. V trimming: 2 bases; J trimming: 2 bases; junction bases outside the gene matches: 3. CDR3 sequence reads: CASSVGGTQETQYF. DNA for the CDR3: TGTGCCAGCAGCGTCGGGGGGACTCAAGAGACCCAGTACTTC.